The rows below give T cell receptor beta chains drawn from one sample of a study of blood T cell repertoires in COVID-19. Assay used: immunoSEQ multiplex PCR; TCRdb lists only in-frame clones, some missing. The data hold under 250,000 clones, with about nine tenths observed a single time. The sample taken for sequencing was PBMCs or T cells enriched from blood (not recorded which). Every receptor here comes from a middle-aged man who had recovered from COVID-19. Each CDR3 is given with its conserved first and last residue. D genes are given only for firm matches. Clone size appears in some rows only: once, few, many, or a class for an expanded clone.

>TRBJ1-1|TRBD1|.|TRBV19
TGTGCCAGTAGTCCCCGGACAGGGGGCGCGACTGAAGCTTTCTTT
CASSPRTGGATEAFF
>TRBJ2-5|TRBD2|.|TRBV3-1/TRBV3-2
TGTGCCAGCAGCCAAGATACCGGGAGGGCAGAGACCCAGTACTTC
CASSQDTGRAETQYF
>TRBJ1-1|TRBD1|.|TRBV29-1
TGCAGCGTGGGGACAGGGGGGAACACTGAAGCTTTCTTT
CSVGTGGNTEAFF
>TRBJ2-2|TRBD1|few|TRBV19
TGTGCCAGTAGTACGCGACACAGGGGGCTCACCGGGGAGCTGTTTTTT
CASSTRHRGLTGELFF
>TRBJ2-7|TRBD2|.|TRBV27
TGTGCCAGCAGTACTGTTAGCGGGTTTCGGGACGAGCAGTACTTC
CASSTVSGFRDEQYF
>TRBJ1-2|TRBD1|.|TRBV29-1
TGCAGCGTTGAAGAGACGATTCCGGGACAGGGTTTGTCGGGGTATGGCTACACCTTC
CSVEETIPGQGLSGYGYTF
>TRBJ2-1|.|.|TRBV3-1/TRBV3-2
TGTGCCAGCAGCCAAGATGCCCCGGACCCTAGTTTGGGGGGTGAGCAGTTCTTC
CASSQDAPDPSLGGEQFF
>TRBJ1-3|TRBD1|few|TRBV18
TGTGCCAGCTCACAACCGGGACAGAACTCTGGAAACACCATATATTTT
CASSQPGQNSGNTIYF
>TRBJ2-1|TRBD2|once|TRBV3-1/TRBV3-2
TGTGCCAGCAGCCCCCACGAGCGGGGCAATGAGCAGTTCTTC
CASSPHERGNEQFF
>TRBJ2-6|.|.|TRBV6-6
TGTGCCAGCAGCATCGGGGTTACGGGGGCCAACGTCCTGACTTTC
CASSIGVTGANVLTF
>TRBJ1-5|.|.|TRBV4-1
TGCGCCAGCAGCCAAGGGGCGAATAGCAATCAGCCCCAGCATTTT
CASSQGANSNQPQHF
>TRBJ1-1|.|.|TRBV6-5
TGTGCCAGCAGGTTGGAGGGGATAACTGAAGCTTTCTTT
CASRLEGITEAFF
>TRBJ1-2|.|.|TRBV4-3
TGCGCCAGCAGCCAAGCTTGGTTGGGCAAGGCAGTGGGGCATGGCTACACCTTC
CASSQAWLGKAVGHGYTF
>TRBJ1-2|TRBD1|.|TRBV5-4
TGTGCCAGCAGCTTGGCGGGACAGCTCTATGGCTACACCTTC
CASSLAGQLYGYTF
>TRBJ1-4|TRBD1|.|TRBV4-2
TGTGCCAGCAGCCAAGGGACAGGAGGGTTTTATGAAAAACTGTTTTTT
CASSQGTGGFYEKLFF
>TRBJ2-5|.|.|TRBV18
TGTGCCAGCTCACCAATATTCTCGGCAGGGCAAGAGACCCAGTACTTC
CASSPIFSAGQETQYF
>TRBJ2-5|TRBD2|.|TRBV7-2
TGTGCCAGCAGCAGGACTAGCGGGGGGAACCAAGAGACCCAGTACTTC
CASSRTSGGNQETQYF
>TRBJ1-2|.|many|TRBV5-5
TGTGCCAGCAGCTTAACAGGGAACATGGATGGCTACACCTTC
CASSLTGNMDGYTF
>TRBJ2-1|.|.|TRBV19
TGTGCCAGCCACCTCGGGAGATCCTACAATGAGCAGTTCTTC
CASHLGRSYNEQFF
>TRBJ2-7|TRBD1|.|TRBV10-3
TGTGCCATCAGGCCTCGGGACAGGTTGCACGAGCAGTACTTC
CAIRPRDRLHEQYF
>TRBJ1-2|TRBD1|once|TRBV5-1
TGCGCCAGCAGCTTGGTGGCTGGGACAGGGAGCGGCTACACCTTC
CASSLVAGTGSGYTF
>TRBJ2-7|TRBD2|.|TRBV3-1/TRBV3-2
TGTGCCAGCAGCCAACTAGCGGGAGAGGGCGAGCAGTACTTC
CASSQLAGEGEQYF
>TRBJ2-1|TRBD2|.|TRBV6-5
TGTGCCAGCAGTTACGGAGGTCTAGCGGGGAAGGAGCAGTTCTTC
CASSYGGLAGKEQFF
>TRBJ1-5|.|.|TRBV30
TGTGCCTGGGGTTCTTTGAACAGGGAGGGGAGCAATCAGCCCCAGCATTTT
CAWGSLNREGSNQPQHF
>TRBJ2-5|TRBD2|.|TRBV6-8
TGTGCCAGCAGTTACTCGCTACTAGCGGACCGAACCCAAGAGACCCAGTACTTC
CASSYSLLADRTQETQYF
>TRBJ2-5|.|once|TRBV30
TGTGCCTGGTCCTTTGGGCGGGGAGAGACCCAGTACTTC
CAWSFGRGETQYF
>TRBJ1-3|.|.|TRBV3-1/TRBV3-2
TGTGCCAGCAGCCGGAGGGGAAACACCATATATTTT
CASSRRGNTIYF
>TRBJ1-2|TRBD1|.|TRBV30
TGTGCCTGGACCTCGGAGGCAGGGGGTCGGGGCTACACCTTC
CAWTSEAGGRGYTF
>TRBJ1-2|.|many|TRBV28
TGTGCCAGCAGCTCGGACAGCTACACCTTC
CASSSDSYTF
>TRBJ2-2|TRBD2|.|TRBV3-1/TRBV3-2
TGTGCCAGCAGCCAGGGACTAGCAAGTACCGGGGAGCTGTTTTTT
CASSQGLASTGELFF
>TRBJ1-2|.|.|TRBV6-5
TGTGCCAGCAGTACAGATTTCTATGGCTACACCTTC
CASSTDFYGYTF
>TRBJ1-1|.|.|TRBV30
TGTGCCGGGAACAAGAACACTGAAGCTTTCTTT
CAGNKNTEAFF
>TRBJ2-5|.|.|TRBV7-2
TGTGCCAGCAGCCCCACAGGAGTCCAAGAGACCCAGTACTTC
CASSPTGVQETQYF
>TRBJ2-7|.|.|TRBV30
TGTGCCTGGAGCCCAGGGGATCAACGCGAGCAGTACTTC
CAWSPGDQREQYF
>TRBJ2-1|TRBD2|.|TRBV14
TGTGCCAGCAGCCGCCTAGCGGGCAGCTACAATGAGCAGTTCTTC
CASSRLAGSYNEQFF
>TRBJ2-7|TRBD1|.|TRBV6-5
TGTGCCAGCAGTTCGGGACAGACCTCGGGCGAGCAGTACTTC
CASSSGQTSGEQYF
>TRBJ2-5|TRBD2|.|TRBV20-1
TGCAGTGCCAGTCTAGCGGGGGATCTCCAAGAGACCCAGTACTTC
CSASLAGDLQETQYF
>TRBJ2-5|.|.|TRBV4-1
TGCGCCAGCAGCCAAAGGGGCGGAGAGACCCAGTACTTC
CASSQRGGETQYF
>TRBJ1-2|TRBD1|.|TRBV19
TGTGCCAGTACCTCCCGGACAGGGGGCAACTATGGCTACACCTTC
CASTSRTGGNYGYTF
>TRBJ2-5|.|.|TRBV6-1
TGTGCCAGCAGTGAGTTTCCCGGTCAAGAGACCCAGTACTTC
CASSEFPGQETQYF
>TRBJ1-2|TRBD1|once|TRBV18
TGTGCCAGCTCACCTTCCGATCCGGGACAGGGCGTCTATGGCTACACCTTC
CASSPSDPGQGVYGYTF
>TRBJ2-7|.|.|TRBV7-2
TGTGCCAGCAGCCCCGGATTAGCGGCCTACGAGCAGTACTTC
CASSPGLAAYEQYF
>TRBJ2-5|.|once|TRBV6-1
TGTGCCAGCAGTGAAGCGCTTCAGGGGGAGACCCAGTACTTC
CASSEALQGETQYF
>TRBJ2-7|.|.|TRBV18
TGTGCCAGCTCACCACCGTCACAGCCCTACGAGCAGTACTTC
CASSPPSQPYEQYF
>TRBJ1-1|.|.|TRBV7-3
TGTGCCAGCAGTCCCCAGGGTACGAACACTGAAGCTTTCTTT
CASSPQGTNTEAFF
>TRBJ2-3|TRBD2|.|TRBV3-1/TRBV3-2
TGTGCCAGCAGCCAAGATAGCGGGGGGGCCTCAGATACGCAGTATTTT
CASSQDSGGASDTQYF
>TRBJ1-5|TRBD1|.|TRBV2
TGTGCCAGCAGCGGACAGGGCTTGGAACAGCCCCAGCATTTT
CASSGQGLEQPQHF
>TRBJ2-5|TRBD1|.|TRBV7-9
TGTGCCAGCCTTCGGGACAGCCAAGAGACCCAGTACTTC
CASLRDSQETQYF
>TRBJ1-4|.|.|TRBV18
TGTGCCAGCTCTCCAGCTCGGGGTGAAAAACTGTTTTTT
CASSPARGEKLFF